This is a list of T cell receptor beta chains from one sample in a study of CD8+ T cells in alopecia areata. Generated by immunoSEQ multiplex PCR, the TCRdb table keeps only in-frame clones and is missing some. The sample shows approximately 110,000 clones, around three fifths of them seen only once. The sequences come from CD4+ T cells sorted from blood, collected at week 24, from a patient treated with tofacitinib. The receptors here all came from a human donor with alopecia areata. Each CDR3 is given with its conserved first and last residue. The D gene is left open where the match is weak. Size is stated for part of the rows, as once, few or many counts, or as a class when the clone is expanded.

CDR3 length	V gene	clone size	J gene	D gene	CDR3 protein	CDR3 DNA
16	TRBV18	.	TRBJ2-7	.	CASSPPRSRIAGEQYF	TGTGCCAGCTCACCACCAAGGTCAAGGATCGCGGGCGAGCAGTACTTC
16	TRBV5-4	.	TRBJ2-5	TRBD2	CASSPSRTSGRETQYF	TGTGCCAGCAGCCCGTCGAGGACTAGCGGCCGAGAGACCCAGTACTTC
14	TRBV7-9	.	TRBJ2-5	.	CASSLVGPTETQYF	TGTGCCAGCAGCTTAGTCGGCCCGACGGAGACCCAGTACTTC
12	TRBV5-1	.	TRBJ2-5	.	CASSPNQETQYF	TGCGCCAGCAGCCCCAACCAAGAGACCCAGTACTTC
13	TRBV5-4	few	TRBJ1-3	.	CASSHPAGNTIYF	TGTGCCAGCAGCCACCCGGCCGGAAACACCATATATTTT
16	TRBV9	.	TRBJ2-1	.	CASSVQAMGRGHEQFF	TGTGCCAGCAGCGTACAAGCAATGGGGAGGGGGCATGAGCAGTTCTTC
11	TRBV28	.	TRBJ1-1	.	CASSTNTEAFF	TGTGCCAGTTCGACGAACACTGAAGCTTTCTTT
13	TRBV30	.	TRBJ1-1	.	CAWSVNQNTEAFF	TGTGCCTGGAGTGTAAACCAGAACACTGAAGCTTTCTTT
13	TRBV30	.	TRBJ1-5	.	CAWSQDSNQPQHF	TGTGCCTGGAGTCAGGATAGCAATCAGCCCCAGCATTTT
12	TRBV30	.	TRBJ1-2	.	CAWSEGDYGYTF	TGTGCCTGGAGTGAGGGGGACTATGGCTACACCTTC
15	TRBV5-1	few	TRBJ2-5	TRBD2	CASSVPLAAQETQYF	TGCGCCAGCAGCGTCCCACTAGCGGCCCAAGAGACCCAGTACTTC
15	TRBV10-3	.	TRBJ2-5	TRBD2	CAIRASGGSQETQYF	TGTGCCATCAGAGCTAGCGGGGGGTCTCAAGAGACCCAGTACTTC
16	TRBV19	few	TRBJ1-5	TRBD1	CASSMQGADSNQPQHF	TGTGCCAGTAGTATGCAGGGGGCAGATAGCAATCAGCCCCAGCATTTT
11	TRBV30	few	TRBJ2-7	.	CAWSGLYEQYF	TGTGCCTGGAGTGGATTATACGAGCAGTACTTC
15	TRBV5-1	.	TRBJ2-2	.	CASSSGQTNTGELFF	TGCGCCAGCAGCTCAGGACAGACGAACACCGGGGAGCTGTTTTTT
12	TRBV30	.	TRBJ2-7	TRBD1	CAWNRGSYEQYF	TGTGCCTGGAACAGGGGCTCCTACGAGCAGTACTTC
13	TRBV18	.	TRBJ2-7	.	CASSPLRGYEQYF	TGTGCCAGCTCACCCCTCAGGGGCTACGAGCAGTACTTC
14	TRBV5-1	.	TRBJ2-5	TRBD1	CASSKGQGLETQYF	TGCGCCAGCAGCAAGGGACAGGGGCTGGAGACCCAGTACTTC
14	TRBV30	.	TRBJ1-5	.	CAWSVPGVSQPQHF	TGTGCCTGGAGTGTACCAGGGGTCAGTCAGCCCCAGCATTTT